The rows below give T cell receptor beta chains drawn from one sample of a study of T-cell reconstitution after alpha-beta-depleted transplantation in children. Via MiXCR, TCRdb re-called the PCR reads, giving one row per CDR3 protein. The sample records about 400,000 distinct CDR3 sequences, just over 20% being singletons. Sequencing used PBMCs from the stem cell graft donor, obtained from the stem cell graft. These receptors originate from a human donor who donated a stem cell graft to a child with acute myeloid leukemia. The CDR3 runs from the conserved cysteine through the conserved F or W. Each record gives: D gene, J gene, clone size, V gene, CDR3 DNA, CDR3 protein. The D gene is left open where the match is weak. The size of a clone is reported for some rows only, either as once, few or many, or as a class for expanded clones.

d_call: TRBD2; j_call: TRBJ2-7; clone_size: many; v_call: TRBV20-1; cdr3_nt: TGCAGTGCTAGGGGGACTAGTTTTACCTCCTCCTACGAGCAGTACTTC; cdr3_aa: CSARGTSFTSSYEQYF
d_call: TRBD1; j_call: TRBJ2-1; clone_size: -; v_call: TRBV4-1; cdr3_nt: TGCGCCAGCAGCCAAGAACAGGGGTACAATGAGCAGTTCTTC; cdr3_aa: CASSQEQGYNEQFF
d_call: -; j_call: TRBJ2-7; clone_size: -; v_call: TRBV7-9; cdr3_nt: TGTGCCAGCAGCCCCCCCCGGGGTTCCTACGAGCAGTACTTC; cdr3_aa: CASSPPRGSYEQYF
d_call: TRBD2; j_call: TRBJ2-2; clone_size: -; v_call: TRBV10-2; cdr3_nt: TGCGCCAGCAGTGAGTCAATCGGACTAGTCGGGGAGCTGTTTTTT; cdr3_aa: CASSESIGLVGELFF
d_call: -; j_call: TRBJ2-1; clone_size: few; v_call: TRBV4-1; cdr3_nt: TGCGCCAGCAGCCGAAACTTTCGGGAGCAGTTCTTC; cdr3_aa: CASSRNFREQFF
d_call: TRBD2; j_call: TRBJ2-7; clone_size: -; v_call: TRBV7-2; cdr3_nt: TGTGCCAGCAGCTTCCGGGGACTAGCGGGAGGGTACGAGCAGTACTTC; cdr3_aa: CASSFRGLAGGYEQYF
d_call: TRBD2; j_call: TRBJ2-7; clone_size: many; v_call: TRBV20-1; cdr3_nt: TGCAGTGTGCAACTAGCGGGAGTAGACTACGAGCAGTACTTC; cdr3_aa: CSVQLAGVDYEQYF
d_call: -; j_call: TRBJ1-5; clone_size: -; v_call: TRBV10-3; cdr3_nt: TGTGCCACCACAGAGTATAGCAATCAGCCCCAGCATTTT; cdr3_aa: CATTEYSNQPQHF
d_call: -; j_call: TRBJ1-2; clone_size: few; v_call: TRBV5-1; cdr3_nt: TGCGCCAGCAGCTTGTCCCTACGTAGCTACACCTTC; cdr3_aa: CASSLSLRSYTF
d_call: -; j_call: TRBJ2-7; clone_size: many; v_call: TRBV5-1; cdr3_nt: TGCGCCAGCAGCTTGGATCCCCCTCCCTACGAGCAGTACTTC; cdr3_aa: CASSLDPPPYEQYF
d_call: TRBD2; j_call: TRBJ2-1; clone_size: many; v_call: TRBV7-9; cdr3_nt: TGTGCCAGCAGCTTAGGGGGGACTAGGGACAATGAGCAGTTCTTC; cdr3_aa: CASSLGGTRDNEQFF
d_call: TRBD2; j_call: TRBJ2-3; clone_size: -; v_call: TRBV20-1; cdr3_nt: TGCAGTGCTAGTGGGGAGCTAGCGGGACGTGATACGCAGTATTTT; cdr3_aa: CSASGELAGRDTQYF
d_call: TRBD2; j_call: TRBJ2-1; clone_size: -; v_call: TRBV20-1; cdr3_nt: TGCAGTGCTAGTAATATTAGCGGGCACAAGCCCGAGCAGTTCTTC; cdr3_aa: CSASNISGHKPEQFF
d_call: -; j_call: TRBJ2-3; clone_size: -; v_call: TRBV7-9; cdr3_nt: TGTGCCAGCAGTTTAAGCTCAGATACGCAGTATTTT; cdr3_aa: CASSLSSDTQYF
d_call: -; j_call: TRBJ2-1; clone_size: -; v_call: TRBV7-2; cdr3_nt: TGTGCCAGCAGCTTTCACAGCGGAGGAGCCTACAATGAGCAGTTCTTC; cdr3_aa: CASSFHSGGAYNEQFF
d_call: TRBD2; j_call: TRBJ2-1; clone_size: -; v_call: TRBV2; cdr3_nt: TGTGCCAGCAGTGAAGCGACTAGCGGGAGGGCCCTCGATGAGCAGTTCTTC; cdr3_aa: CASSEATSGRALDEQFF
d_call: TRBD1; j_call: TRBJ2-1; clone_size: -; v_call: TRBV3-1; cdr3_nt: TGTGCCAGCAGCCGACTCGGACAGGGAGTTTACAATGAGCAGTTCTTC; cdr3_aa: CASSRLGQGVYNEQFF
d_call: -; j_call: TRBJ1-2; clone_size: few; v_call: TRBV6-1; cdr3_nt: TGTGCCAGTCCTATCCCAGGTTACAGCTATGGCTACACCTTC; cdr3_aa: CASPIPGYSYGYTF
d_call: -; j_call: TRBJ1-5; clone_size: -; v_call: TRBV25-1; cdr3_nt: TGTGCCAGCAGTTCCACGGGGATCGGACAGCCCCAGCATTTT; cdr3_aa: CASSSTGIGQPQHF
d_call: TRBD1; j_call: TRBJ1-5; clone_size: -; v_call: TRBV24-1; cdr3_nt: TGTGCCACCAGTGACCGGACAGGGGCATACAATCAGCCCCAGCATTTT; cdr3_aa: CATSDRTGAYNQPQHF
d_call: -; j_call: TRBJ2-7; clone_size: -; v_call: TRBV6-2/TRBV6-3; cdr3_nt: TGTGCCAGCAGTCAGTCGGCCGAGCAGTACTTC; cdr3_aa: CASSQSAEQYF
d_call: TRBD2; j_call: TRBJ2-7; clone_size: -; v_call: TRBV27; cdr3_nt: TGTGCCAGCAGTTATCAAAGGACTAGCGGTACCTACGAGCAGTACTTC; cdr3_aa: CASSYQRTSGTYEQYF
d_call: TRBD2; j_call: TRBJ2-1; clone_size: -; v_call: TRBV29-1; cdr3_nt: TGCAGCGTTGATCTCGGCGGGAGAGATGAGCAGTTCTTC; cdr3_aa: CSVDLGGRDEQFF
d_call: -; j_call: TRBJ2-3; clone_size: few; v_call: TRBV7-3; cdr3_nt: TGTGCCAGCAGCTTAAGAGGACCAGATACGCAGTATTTT; cdr3_aa: CASSLRGPDTQYF
d_call: -; j_call: TRBJ2-3; clone_size: -; v_call: TRBV4-2; cdr3_nt: TGTGCCAGCAGCCCAGGGGGGGGAGATACGCAGTATTTT; cdr3_aa: CASSPGGGDTQYF
d_call: TRBD1; j_call: TRBJ1-5; clone_size: many; v_call: TRBV29-1; cdr3_nt: TGCAGCGCGAGAGGACAGGACAATCAGCCCCAGCATTTT; cdr3_aa: CSARGQDNQPQHF
d_call: -; j_call: TRBJ2-3; clone_size: -; v_call: TRBV20-1; cdr3_nt: TGCAGTGCTAGAGATAACTTACCCAATACGCAGTATTTT; cdr3_aa: CSARDNLPNTQYF
d_call: -; j_call: TRBJ2-7; clone_size: many; v_call: TRBV12-3/TRBV12-4; cdr3_nt: TGTGCCAGCAGTTTAGGTGACCCGTCCTACGAGCAGTACTTC; cdr3_aa: CASSLGDPSYEQYF
d_call: TRBD1; j_call: TRBJ1-6; clone_size: -; v_call: TRBV29-1; cdr3_nt: TGCAGCGTAAAGGGGGCGTTTAATTCACCCCTCCACTTT; cdr3_aa: CSVKGAFNSPLHF
d_call: TRBD1; j_call: TRBJ1-2; clone_size: -; v_call: TRBV7-2; cdr3_nt: TGTGCCAGCAGCTATCCGGGACAGGGAATAGGTGGCTACACCTTC; cdr3_aa: CASSYPGQGIGGYTF
d_call: TRBD1; j_call: TRBJ2-7; clone_size: -; v_call: TRBV11-2; cdr3_nt: TGTGCCAGCAGCGCTATCCGGGACAGCCTCCGTGGAGAGCAGTACTTC; cdr3_aa: CASSAIRDSLRGEQYF
d_call: -; j_call: TRBJ2-7; clone_size: once; v_call: TRBV4-1; cdr3_nt: TGCGCCAGCAGCCAAGTCCGGGAGAAGGGGTACGAGCAGTACTTC; cdr3_aa: CASSQVREKGYEQYF
d_call: -; j_call: TRBJ1-1; clone_size: many; v_call: TRBV27; cdr3_nt: TGTGCCAGCAGCCTAACATTGAACACTGAAGCTTTCTTT; cdr3_aa: CASSLTLNTEAFF
d_call: -; j_call: TRBJ1-5; clone_size: few; v_call: TRBV10-3; cdr3_nt: TGTGCCATCAATAGGGTGGGTAATCAGCCCCAGCATTTT; cdr3_aa: CAINRVGNQPQHF
d_call: -; j_call: TRBJ1-1; clone_size: -; v_call: TRBV3-1; cdr3_nt: TGTGCCAGCAGCCAAGATAGTAGCACTGAAGCTTTCTTT; cdr3_aa: CASSQDSSTEAFF
d_call: TRBD1; j_call: TRBJ2-1; clone_size: -; v_call: TRBV10-3; cdr3_nt: TGTGCCATCAGACCCGGGACAGCAAACAATGAGCAGTTCTTC; cdr3_aa: CAIRPGTANNEQFF
d_call: TRBD2; j_call: TRBJ2-3; clone_size: few; v_call: TRBV7-3; cdr3_nt: TGTGCCAGCAGCGGACTAGCGGGCCCAGATACGCAGTATTTT; cdr3_aa: CASSGLAGPDTQYF
d_call: -; j_call: TRBJ2-7; clone_size: -; v_call: TRBV5-1; cdr3_nt: TGCGCCAGCAGCTTGTCTAGCTTCTCCTACGAGCAGTACTTC; cdr3_aa: CASSLSSFSYEQYF
d_call: TRBD2; j_call: TRBJ2-3; clone_size: -; v_call: TRBV20-1; cdr3_nt: TGCAGTGCCACGACTAGCGGGAGACCGTATACGCAGTATTTT; cdr3_aa: CSATTSGRPYTQYF
d_call: TRBD2; j_call: TRBJ2-7; clone_size: -; v_call: TRBV20-1; cdr3_nt: TGCAGTGCTAGAACCGGGAGGAATGGCTACGAGCAGTACTTC; cdr3_aa: CSARTGRNGYEQYF